This TCR beta chain was sequenced in a study of T cell repertoires in cytomegalovirus infection. TCRdb fed the reads into MiXCR, producing one record per CDR3 protein. The sample consists of about 570,000 distinct CDR3 sequences, 40% of them appearing once. The V gene lost 5 bases and the J gene lost 7 bases, with 9 bases spanning the gap. CDR1 and CDR2 (germline): SEHNR, FQNEAQ (reference sequence). The CDR3 extends over 12 amino acids. A note on this clonotype: Its antigen remains unidentified.

This chain links TRBV7-9 with TRBJ1-5; D remains unclear. The sequence derives from a human donor in good health (CMV status not recorded). Some clones in this sample may be carry-over from other donors' samples. The material was cultured PBMCs, obtained from culture after CMV antigen stimulation. DNA of the CDR3: TGTGCCAGCAGCGTAACTCACCAGCCCCAGCATTTT. Its translation: CASSVTHQPQHF.